This section outlines one T cell receptor beta chain sequence together with its context. Its cognate antigen has yet to be identified. No per-base quality is available; no much larger clone lies one base away. The data derive from a study of blood T cell repertoires in COVID-19 (dated by TCRdb to the early 2020s). With respect to the entire study: Collaborator samples came from the United States, Italy and Spain and covered acute and convalescent phases of COVID-19. A freely available public database, intended as a resource for researchers studying the immune response to SARS-CoV-2, is where the repertoires were released. HLA class I and class II types, where available, came from metadata supplied by the sample provider rather than from assay-based typing. Deeply sampled blood TCRbeta repertoires from subjects exposed to, actively infected with, or recovered from COVID-19 were included in the dataset. Samples came from the ongoing ImmuneRACE study (first 160 participants) plus 1,254 subjects from 6 global collaborators. The sample metadata nearly always contained a de-identified subject ID, COVID-19 status, age in years and sex. The prospective study material was composed of cDNA or gDNA derived from T cells, B-cell-depleted T cells, or PBMCs. Broader findings and caveats from the paper: The quantity of clinical and demographic metadata differed by source and by participant and was supplied without curation.

TCRbeta CDR3 regions were amplified from genomic DNA by means of the immunoSEQ Assay, a bias-controlled multiplex PCR. The paper's data handling went like this. Nucleated cell counts per sample were estimated from amplification of reference gene primers within the assay. To quantify the absolute abundance of each unique TCRbeta CDR3 rearrangement, sequence reads were collapsed and filtered. For each sample, productive Simpson clonality was calculated by taking the square root of Simpson's diversity index across productive rearrangements. TCRdb took over this immuneACCESS table, retaining in-frame rearrangements with V and J assigned. Such tables are incomplete; in checked studies, under half of the missing clones stem from an unresolved V gene, and the remainder is unexplained. That table is the source of V, J and clone size, and D and trimming were worked out from the DNA. The sample table shows fewer than 250,000 clones, and 83% are seen once. The ten largest account for 5.5% of the sample.

Whole blood was collected in K2EDTA tubes by collaborating institutions according to the institutions' own protocols. For TCRbeta analysis, collaborators shipped samples in one of three forms: frozen whole blood, isolated PBMCs, or DNA extracted from either of those sample types. Including cysteine and phenylalanine, the CDR3 has 15 amino acids. Kept here is only the CDR3 DNA, which spans 45 bases and is read in frame from base 1. According to the germline V gene (reference sequence), CDR1 reads MNHNY and CDR2 reads SVGAGI. V sheds 4 bases and J sheds 1 base, leaving 10 bases between their ends. Input material: peripheral blood. The sequence joins TRBV6-6 to TRBJ2-2; TRBD1 could be the D gene, as 6 bases match. This clonotype was sampled from a human donor in a cohort sampled during active COVID-19. The CDR3 corresponds to CASSSTGLNTGELFF. The DNA reads TGTGCCAGCAGTTCGACAGGATTGAACACCGGGGAGCTGTTTTTT.